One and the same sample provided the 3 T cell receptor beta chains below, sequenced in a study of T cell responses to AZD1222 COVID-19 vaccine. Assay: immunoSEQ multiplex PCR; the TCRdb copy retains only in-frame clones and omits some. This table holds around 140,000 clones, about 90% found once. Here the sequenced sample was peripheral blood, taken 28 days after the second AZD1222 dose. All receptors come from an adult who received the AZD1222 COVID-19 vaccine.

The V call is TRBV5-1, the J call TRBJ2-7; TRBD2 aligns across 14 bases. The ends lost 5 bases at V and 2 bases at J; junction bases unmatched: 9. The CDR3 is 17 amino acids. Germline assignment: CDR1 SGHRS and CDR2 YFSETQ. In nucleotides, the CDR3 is TGCGCCAGCAGTCCGGGACTAGCGGGAGATTTCCCCTACGAGCAGTACTTC. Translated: CASSPGLAGDFPYEQYF.

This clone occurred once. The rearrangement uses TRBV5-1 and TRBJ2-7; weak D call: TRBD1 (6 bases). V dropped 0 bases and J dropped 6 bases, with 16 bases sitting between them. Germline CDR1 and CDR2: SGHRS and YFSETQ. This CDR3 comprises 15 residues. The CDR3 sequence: CASSLAQGNLGEQYF. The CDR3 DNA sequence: TGCGCCAGCAGCTTGGCCCAGGGGAACCTCGGCGAGCAGTACTTC.

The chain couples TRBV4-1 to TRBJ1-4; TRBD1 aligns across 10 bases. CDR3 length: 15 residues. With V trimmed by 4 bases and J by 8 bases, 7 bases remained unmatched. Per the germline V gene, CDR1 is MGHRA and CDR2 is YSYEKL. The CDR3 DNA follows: TGCGCCAGCAGCCCACCCGGGACAGGGGTAGAAAAACTGTTTTTT. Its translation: CASSPPGTGVEKLFF.